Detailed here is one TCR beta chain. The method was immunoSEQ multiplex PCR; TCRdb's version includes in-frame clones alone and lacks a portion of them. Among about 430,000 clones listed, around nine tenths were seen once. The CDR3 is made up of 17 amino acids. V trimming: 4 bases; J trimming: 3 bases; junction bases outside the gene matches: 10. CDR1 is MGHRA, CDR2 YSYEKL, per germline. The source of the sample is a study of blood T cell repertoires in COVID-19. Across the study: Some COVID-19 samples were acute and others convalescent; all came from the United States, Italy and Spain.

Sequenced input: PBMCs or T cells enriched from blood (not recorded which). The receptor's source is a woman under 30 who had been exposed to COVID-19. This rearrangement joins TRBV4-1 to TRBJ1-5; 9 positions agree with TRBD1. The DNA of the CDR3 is TGCGCCAGCAGCCCGGGACAGGGTAAAGGGGTCAATCAGCCCCAGCATTTT. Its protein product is CASSPGQGKGVNQPQHF.